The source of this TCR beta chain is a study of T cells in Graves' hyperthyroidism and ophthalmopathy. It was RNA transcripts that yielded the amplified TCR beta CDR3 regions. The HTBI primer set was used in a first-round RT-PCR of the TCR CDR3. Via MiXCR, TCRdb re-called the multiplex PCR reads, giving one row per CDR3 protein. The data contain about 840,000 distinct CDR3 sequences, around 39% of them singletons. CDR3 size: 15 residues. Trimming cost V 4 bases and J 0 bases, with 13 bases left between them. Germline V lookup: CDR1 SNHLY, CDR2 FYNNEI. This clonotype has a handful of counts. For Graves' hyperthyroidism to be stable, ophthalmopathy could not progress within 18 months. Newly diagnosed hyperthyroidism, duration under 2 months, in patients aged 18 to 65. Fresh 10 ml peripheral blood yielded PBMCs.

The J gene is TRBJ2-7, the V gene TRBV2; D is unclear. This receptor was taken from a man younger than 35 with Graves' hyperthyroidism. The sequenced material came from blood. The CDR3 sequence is CASSGEEMISYEQYF. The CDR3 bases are TGTGCCAGCAGTGGGGAAGAAATGATCTCCTACGAGCAGTACTTC.